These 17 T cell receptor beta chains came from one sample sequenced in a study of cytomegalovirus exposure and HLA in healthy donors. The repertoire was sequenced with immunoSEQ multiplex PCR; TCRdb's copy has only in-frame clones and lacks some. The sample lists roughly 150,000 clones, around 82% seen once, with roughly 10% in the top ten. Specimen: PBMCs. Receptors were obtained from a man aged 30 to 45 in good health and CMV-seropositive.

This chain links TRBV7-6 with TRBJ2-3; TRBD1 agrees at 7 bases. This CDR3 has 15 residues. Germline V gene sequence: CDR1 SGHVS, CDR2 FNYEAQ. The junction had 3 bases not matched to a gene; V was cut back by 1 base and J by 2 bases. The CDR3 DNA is TGTGCCAGCAGCTTAGGACAGGGTATCACAGATACGCAGTATTTT. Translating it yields CASSLGQGITDTQYF.

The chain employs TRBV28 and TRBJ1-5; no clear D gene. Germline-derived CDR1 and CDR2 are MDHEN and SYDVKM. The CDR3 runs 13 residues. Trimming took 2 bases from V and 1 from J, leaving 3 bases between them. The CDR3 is CASSLRSNQPQHF. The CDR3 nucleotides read TGTGCCAGCAGTTTACGGAGCAATCAGCCCCAGCATTTT. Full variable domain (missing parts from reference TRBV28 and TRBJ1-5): DVKVTQSSRYLVKRTGEKVFLECVQDMDHENMFWYRQDPGLGLRLIYFSYDVKMKEKGDIPEGYSVSREKKERFSLILESASTNQTSMYLCASSLRSNQPQHFGDGTRLSIL.

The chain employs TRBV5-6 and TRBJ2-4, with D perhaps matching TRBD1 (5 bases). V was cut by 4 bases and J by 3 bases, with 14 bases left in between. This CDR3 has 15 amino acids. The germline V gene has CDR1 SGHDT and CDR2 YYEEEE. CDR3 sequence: CASSPLTGDKNIQYF. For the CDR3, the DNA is TGTGCCAGCAGCCCCTTAACAGGAGACAAAAACATTCAGTACTTC.

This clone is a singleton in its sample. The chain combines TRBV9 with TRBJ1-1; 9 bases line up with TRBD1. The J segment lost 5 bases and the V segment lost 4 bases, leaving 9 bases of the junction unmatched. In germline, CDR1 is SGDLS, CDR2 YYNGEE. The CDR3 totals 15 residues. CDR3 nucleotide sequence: TGTGCCAGCAGCCCCCGGGACAGGGATTGGACTGAAGCTTTCTTT. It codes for CASSPRDRDWTEAFF.

The CDR3 coding sequence is TGTGCCAGCAGCTTAAACAGGGGACAGGGTTTAAGGAGCAATCAGCCCCAGCATTTT. It encodes CASSLNRGQGLRSNQPQHF. The gene calls are TRBV7-2 and TRBJ1-5; 9 bases agree with TRBD1. V shed 2 bases, J shed 1 base, and the junction held 12 bases outside the gene matches. The length of the CDR3 is 19 residues. Per the germline V gene, CDR1 is SGHTA and CDR2 is FQGNSA.

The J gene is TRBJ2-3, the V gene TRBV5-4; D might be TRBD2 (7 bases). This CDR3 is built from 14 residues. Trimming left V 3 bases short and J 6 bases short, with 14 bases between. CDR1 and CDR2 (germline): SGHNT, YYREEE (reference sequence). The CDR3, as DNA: TGTGCCAGCAGCTGGCTGGGGGGGCAGGATACGCAGTATTTT. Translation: CASSWLGGQDTQYF.

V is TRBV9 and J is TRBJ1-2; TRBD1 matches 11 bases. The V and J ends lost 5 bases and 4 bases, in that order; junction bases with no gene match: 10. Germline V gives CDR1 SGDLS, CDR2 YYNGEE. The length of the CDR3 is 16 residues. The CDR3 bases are TGTGCCAGCAGTGGTAAGGGGACAGGGGGTCGCTATGGCTACACCTTC. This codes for CASSGKGTGGRYGYTF.

The DNA of the CDR3 is TGTGCCAGCAGCTTAGCCCCAGGCGACTCCTACGAGCAGTACTTC. The encoded protein is CASSLAPGDSYEQYF. The chain links TRBV7-2 to TRBJ2-7; D gene uncertain. The CDR3 covers 15 residues. Trimming stripped 0 bases from V and 0 bases from J, with 9 bases between. From germline, CDR1 is SGHTA and CDR2 FQGNSA.

DNA for the CDR3: TGTGCCAGCAGCGTAGAGACTAGCGGGAGCCCGTACAATGAGCAGTTCTTC. It encodes CASSVETSGSPYNEQFF. This chain joins TRBV9 and TRBJ2-1, with 12 bases identical to TRBD2. The germline V gene has CDR1 SGDLS and CDR2 YYNGEE. V was clipped by 0 bases and J by 4 bases; unmatched bases: 5. The CDR3 is 17 amino acids.

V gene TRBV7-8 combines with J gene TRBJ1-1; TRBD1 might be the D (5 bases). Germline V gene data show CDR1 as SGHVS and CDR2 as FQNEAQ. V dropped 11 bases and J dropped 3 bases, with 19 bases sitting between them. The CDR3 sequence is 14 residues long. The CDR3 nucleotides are TGTGCCGGGGGGAATCGGGAATTGTACACTGAAGCTTTCTTT. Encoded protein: CAGGNRELYTEAFF.

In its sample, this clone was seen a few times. The CDR3 coding sequence is TGTGCCACCAGCAGCCCTGAGGGGCGGGAAGGCGGTCAGCCCCAGCATTTT. It translates to CATSSPEGREGGQPQHF. The chain combines TRBV15 with TRBJ1-5, with D maybe TRBD1 (5 bases). CDR1 is LNHNV, CDR2 YYDKDF, per germline (reference sequence). This CDR3 contains 17 residues. The germline V and J ends were trimmed by 3 bases and 6 bases, with 21 bases remaining between them.

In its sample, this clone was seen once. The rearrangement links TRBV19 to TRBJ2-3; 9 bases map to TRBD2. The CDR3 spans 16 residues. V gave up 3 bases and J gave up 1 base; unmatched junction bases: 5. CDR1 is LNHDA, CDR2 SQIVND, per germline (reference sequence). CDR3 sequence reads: CASSMSSGVGTDTQYF. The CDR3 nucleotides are TGTGCCAGTAGTATGTCTAGCGGGGTCGGCACAGATACGCAGTATTTT.

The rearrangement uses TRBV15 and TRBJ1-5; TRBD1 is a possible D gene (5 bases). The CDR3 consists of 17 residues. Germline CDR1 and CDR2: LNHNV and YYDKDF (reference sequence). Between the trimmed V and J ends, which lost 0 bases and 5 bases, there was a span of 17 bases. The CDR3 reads CATSRDLMRDSYQPQHF. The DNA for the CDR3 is TGTGCCACCAGCAGAGATTTAATGAGGGACTCCTATCAGCCCCAGCATTTT.

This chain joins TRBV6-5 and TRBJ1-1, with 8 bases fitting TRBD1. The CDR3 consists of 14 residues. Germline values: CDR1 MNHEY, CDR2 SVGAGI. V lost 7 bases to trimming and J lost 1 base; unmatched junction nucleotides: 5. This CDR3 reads CASTNRGRNTEAFF. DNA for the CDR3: TGTGCCAGCACCAACAGGGGGAGGAACACTGAAGCTTTCTTT.

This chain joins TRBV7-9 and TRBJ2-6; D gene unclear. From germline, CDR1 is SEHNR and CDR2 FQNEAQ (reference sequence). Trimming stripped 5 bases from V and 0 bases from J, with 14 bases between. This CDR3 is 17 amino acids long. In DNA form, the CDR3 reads TGTGCCAGCAGCCCTTCGTTGCCAGGCTCTGGGGCCAACGTCCTGACTTTC. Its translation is CASSPSLPGSGANVLTF.

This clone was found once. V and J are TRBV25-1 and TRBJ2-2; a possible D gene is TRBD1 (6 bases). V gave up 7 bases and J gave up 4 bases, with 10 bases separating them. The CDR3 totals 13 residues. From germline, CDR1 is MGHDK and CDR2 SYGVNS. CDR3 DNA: TGTGCCAGCACGGGACATAGCACCGGGGAGCTGTTTTTT. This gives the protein CASTGHSTGELFF.

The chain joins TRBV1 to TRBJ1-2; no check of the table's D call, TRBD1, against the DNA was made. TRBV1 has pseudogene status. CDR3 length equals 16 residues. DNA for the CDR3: TGCACCAGCAGCCGCAAGGGGCCAGGTCCCAACTATGGCTACACCTTC. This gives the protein CTSSRKGPGPNYGYTF.